This T cell receptor (beta chain) appears in the sequencing data of a study of beta chain features in type 1 diabetes. This clone was detected a few times. Its antigen is still unknown. General study results and limits: TCRB CDR3 length was moderately but significantly reduced in all four CD4+ subsets of Type 1 diabetes patients.

The investigators reverse transcribed all of the isolated RNA, so they sequenced expressed TCRB transcripts. Deep immunoSEQ sequencing covered naive, central memory and regulatory T cell samples. Produced via immunoSEQ multiplex PCR; TCRdb's table is partial and in-frame only. This sample has 300,000 to 350,000 clones, with approximately 13% found just once. Germline values: CDR1 PRHDT, CDR2 FYEKMQ (reference sequence). V was clipped by 3 bases and J by 7 bases; unmatched bases: 5. The CDR3 runs to 15 residues. This TCR was sampled from a woman aged 18-29 years with type 1 diabetes. The gene calls are TRBV13 and TRBJ2-1, with TRBD2 identical over 11 bases. The source material was naive CD4+ T cells from blood. CDR3 loop: CASSFTSGSWNEQFF. In DNA, the CDR3 is TGTGCCAGCAGCTTCACTAGCGGGAGTTGGAATGAGCAGTTCTTC.